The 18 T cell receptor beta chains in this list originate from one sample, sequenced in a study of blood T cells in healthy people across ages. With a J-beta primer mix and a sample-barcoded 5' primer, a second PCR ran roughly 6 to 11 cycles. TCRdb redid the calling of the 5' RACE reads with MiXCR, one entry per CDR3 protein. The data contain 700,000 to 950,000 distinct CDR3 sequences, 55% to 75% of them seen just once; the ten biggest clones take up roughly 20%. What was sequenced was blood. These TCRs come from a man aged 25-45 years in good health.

The CDR3 DNA follows: TGTGCCAGCAGCTTTTCGGGTGGTGAGCAGTTCTTC. This encodes CASSFSGGEQFF. The J gene is TRBJ2-1, the V gene TRBV11-3; D is undetermined. Germline lookup yields CDR1 SGHNT and CDR2 YENEEA. V dropped 3 bases and J dropped 9 bases, with 9 bases sitting between them. The CDR3 has 12 residues.

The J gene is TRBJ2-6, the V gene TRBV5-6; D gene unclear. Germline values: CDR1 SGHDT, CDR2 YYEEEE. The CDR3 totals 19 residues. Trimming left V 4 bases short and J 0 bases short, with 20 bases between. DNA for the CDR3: TGTGCCAGCAGCCCCAAGACACTATCTCCTAACTCTGGGGCCAACGTCCTGACTTTC. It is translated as CASSPKTLSPNSGANVLTF. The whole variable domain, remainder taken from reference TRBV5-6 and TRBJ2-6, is DAGVTQSPTHLIKTRGQQVTLRCSPKSGHDTVSWYQQALGQGPQFIFQYYEEEERQRGNFPDRFSGHQFPNYSSELNVNALLLGDSALYLCASSPKTLSPNSGANVLTFGAGSRLTVL.

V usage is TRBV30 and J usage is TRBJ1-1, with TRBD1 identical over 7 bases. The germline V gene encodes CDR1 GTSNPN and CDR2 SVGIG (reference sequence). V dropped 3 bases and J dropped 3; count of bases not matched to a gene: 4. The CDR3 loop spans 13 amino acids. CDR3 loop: CAWSGGTDTEAFF. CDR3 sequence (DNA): TGTGCCTGGAGCGGCGGGACAGACACTGAAGCTTTCTTT. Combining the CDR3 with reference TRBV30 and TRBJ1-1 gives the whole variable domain SQTIHQWPATLVQPVGSPLSLECTVEGTSNPNLYWYRQAAGRGLQLLFYSVGIGQISSEVPQNLSASRPQDRQFILSSKKLLLSDSGFYLCAWSGGTDTEAFFGQGTRLTVV.

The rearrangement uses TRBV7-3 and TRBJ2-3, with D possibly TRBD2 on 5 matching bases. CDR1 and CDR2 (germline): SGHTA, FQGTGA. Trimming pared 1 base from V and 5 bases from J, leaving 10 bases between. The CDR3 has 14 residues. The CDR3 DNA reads TGTGCCAGCAGCTTAAGCGGGCCTGGAGATACGCAGTATTTT. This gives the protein CASSLSGPGDTQYF.

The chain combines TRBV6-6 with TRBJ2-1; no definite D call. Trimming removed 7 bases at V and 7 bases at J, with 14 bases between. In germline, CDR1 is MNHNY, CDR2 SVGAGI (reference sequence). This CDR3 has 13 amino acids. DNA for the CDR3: TGTGCCAGCACCTCCCATGGTGGGAATGAGCAGTTCTTC. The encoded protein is CASTSHGGNEQFF.

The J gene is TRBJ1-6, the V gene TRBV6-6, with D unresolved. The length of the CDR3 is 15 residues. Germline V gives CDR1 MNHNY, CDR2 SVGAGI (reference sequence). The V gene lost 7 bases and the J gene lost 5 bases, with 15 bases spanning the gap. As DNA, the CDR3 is TGTGCCAGCACCCTGGGAGGGTCCAATAATTCACCCCTCCACTTT. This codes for CASTLGGSNNSPLHF.

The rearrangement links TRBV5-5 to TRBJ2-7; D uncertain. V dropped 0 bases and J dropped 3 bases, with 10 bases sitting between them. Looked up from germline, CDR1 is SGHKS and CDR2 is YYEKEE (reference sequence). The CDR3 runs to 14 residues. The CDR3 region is CASSLELYNYEQYF. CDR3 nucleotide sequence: TGTGCCAGCAGCTTGGAACTCTACAACTACGAGCAGTACTTC.

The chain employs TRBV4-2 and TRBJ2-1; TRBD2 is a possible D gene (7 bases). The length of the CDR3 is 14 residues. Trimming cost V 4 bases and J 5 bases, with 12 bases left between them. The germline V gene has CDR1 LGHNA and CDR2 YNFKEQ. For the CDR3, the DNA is TGTGCCAGCAGCCTCCCGGGGGGCGACAATGAGCAGTTCTTC. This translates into CASSLPGGDNEQFF.

CDR3: CSAPRPGAGGYNEQFF. The CDR3 DNA follows: TGCAGTGCTCCCAGACCGGGGGCCGGGGGGTACAATGAGCAGTTCTTC. The chain links TRBV20-1 to TRBJ2-1; D is perhaps TRBD2 (7 bases). Germline V gene sequence: CDR1 DFQATT, CDR2 SNEGSKA (reference sequence). The CDR3 has 16 amino acids. V gave up 5 bases and J gave up 4 bases, with 21 bases separating them.

The CDR3 spells CASSRRGNLNYGYTF. In DNA, the CDR3 is TGTGCCAGCAGCCGCAGAGGCAATCTTAACTATGGCTACACCTTC. The chain employs TRBV7-8 and TRBJ1-2; no definite D call. CDR3 length: 15 amino acids. With 5 bases removed from V and 1 base from J, the gap between germline ends came to 14 bases. The germline V gene has CDR1 SGHVS and CDR2 FQNEAQ.

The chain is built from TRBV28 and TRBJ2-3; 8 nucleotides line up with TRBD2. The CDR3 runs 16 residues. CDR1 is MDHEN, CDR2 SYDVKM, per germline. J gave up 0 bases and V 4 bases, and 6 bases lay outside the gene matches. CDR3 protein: CASSSSASGSTDTQYF. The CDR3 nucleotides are TGTGCCAGCAGTTCCTCCGCTAGCGGGAGCACAGATACGCAGTATTTT.

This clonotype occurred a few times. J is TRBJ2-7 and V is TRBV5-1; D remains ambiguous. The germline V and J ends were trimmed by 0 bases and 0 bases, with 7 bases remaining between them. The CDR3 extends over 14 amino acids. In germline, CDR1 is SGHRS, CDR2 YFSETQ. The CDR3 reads CASSLDGYSYEQYF. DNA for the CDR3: TGCGCCAGCAGCTTGGATGGGTACTCCTACGAGCAGTACTTC. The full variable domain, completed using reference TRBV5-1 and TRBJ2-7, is KAGVTQTPRYLIKTRGQQVTLSCSPISGHRSVSWYQQTPGQGLQFLFEYFSETQRNKGNFPGRFSGRQFSNSRSEMNVSTLELGDSALYLCASSLDGYSYEQYFGPGTRLTVT.

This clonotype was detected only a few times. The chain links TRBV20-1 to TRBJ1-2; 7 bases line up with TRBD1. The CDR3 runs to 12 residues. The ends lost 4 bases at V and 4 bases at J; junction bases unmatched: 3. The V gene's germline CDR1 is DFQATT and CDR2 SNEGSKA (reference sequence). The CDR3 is CSANDRAYGYTF. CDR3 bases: TGCAGTGCTAACGACAGGGCCTATGGCTACACCTTC.

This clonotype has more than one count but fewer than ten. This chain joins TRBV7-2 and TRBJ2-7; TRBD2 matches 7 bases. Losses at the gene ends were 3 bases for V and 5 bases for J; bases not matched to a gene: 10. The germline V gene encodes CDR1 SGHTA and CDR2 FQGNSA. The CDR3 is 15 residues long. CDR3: CASSFGGSRSDEQYF. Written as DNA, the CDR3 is TGTGCCAGCAGCTTCGGCGGGAGTCGTTCCGACGAGCAGTACTTC.

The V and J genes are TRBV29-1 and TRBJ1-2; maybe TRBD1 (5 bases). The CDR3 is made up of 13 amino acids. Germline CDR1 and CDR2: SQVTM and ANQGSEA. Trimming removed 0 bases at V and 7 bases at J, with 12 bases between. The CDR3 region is CSVEDQGMVGYTF. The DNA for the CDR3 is TGCAGCGTTGAAGACCAGGGAATGGTTGGCTACACCTTC.

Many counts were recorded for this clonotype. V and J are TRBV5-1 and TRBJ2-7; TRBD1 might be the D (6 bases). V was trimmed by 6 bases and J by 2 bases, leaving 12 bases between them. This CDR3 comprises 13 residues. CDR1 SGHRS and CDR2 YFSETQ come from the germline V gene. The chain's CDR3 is CASTWDKTYEQYF. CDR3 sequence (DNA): TGCGCCAGCACTTGGGACAAGACCTACGAGCAGTACTTC. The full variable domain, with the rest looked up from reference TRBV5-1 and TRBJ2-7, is KAGVTQTPRYLIKTRGQQVTLSCSPISGHRSVSWYQQTPGQGLQFLFEYFSETQRNKGNFPGRFSGRQFSNSRSEMNVSTLELGDSALYLCASTWDKTYEQYFGPGTRLTVT.

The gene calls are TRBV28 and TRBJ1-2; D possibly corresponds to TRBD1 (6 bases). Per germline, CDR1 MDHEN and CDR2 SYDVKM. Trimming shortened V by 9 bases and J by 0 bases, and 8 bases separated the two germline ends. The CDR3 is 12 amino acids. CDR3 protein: CASQGSNYGYTF. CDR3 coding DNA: TGTGCCAGTCAGGGGTCTAACTATGGCTACACCTTC.

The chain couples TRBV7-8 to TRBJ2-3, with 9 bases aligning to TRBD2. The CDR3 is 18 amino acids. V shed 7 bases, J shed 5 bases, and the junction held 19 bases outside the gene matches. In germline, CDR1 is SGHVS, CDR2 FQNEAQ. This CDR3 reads CASTQLAGLSRTGDTQYF. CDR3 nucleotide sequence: TGTGCCAGCACTCAACTAGCGGGTTTATCGAGGACGGGAGATACGCAGTATTTT.